These 27 T cell receptor beta chains were sequenced from one sample in a study of T cell responses to AZD1222 COVID-19 vaccine. TCRdb's copy holds only in-frame clones and misses some; the assay was immunoSEQ multiplex PCR. The sample has approximately 110,000 clones, around 94% seen once. The specimen was peripheral blood, collected on day 0 of AZD1222 vaccination. The receptors come from an adult in good health.

V gene TRBV7-2 combines with J gene TRBJ2-1, with TRBD2 as a possible D gene (7 bases). V lost 4 bases, J lost 7 bases, and 20 bases lay in between. CDR3 length equals 16 residues. CDR1 and CDR2 (germline): SGHTA, FQGNSA. The CDR3 reads CASSSYPRGARNEQFF. CDR3 in DNA: TGTGCCAGCAGCTCATACCCTCGGGGGGCGCGGAATGAGCAGTTCTTC.

The J gene is TRBJ2-1, the V gene TRBV15, with TRBD1 identical over 9 bases. This CDR3 spans 15 amino acids. The V gene end was trimmed by 1 base and the J gene end by 7 bases; junction bases not matched to a gene: 5. Germline V lookup: CDR1 LNHNV, CDR2 YYDKDF (reference sequence). The CDR3 bases are TGTGCCACCAGCAGAGGACAGGGGGGAAGGAATGAGCAGTTCTTC. This gives the protein CATSRGQGGRNEQFF.

V gene TRBV7-2 combines with J gene TRBJ2-7, with 9 bases fitting TRBD2. V shed 5 bases and J 12 bases; nucleotides not matched to a gene: 14. This CDR3 is built from 14 residues. Germline V CDR1 and CDR2: SGHTA, FQGNSA. The CDR3 nucleotides read TGTGCCAGCAGCCGCCTAGCGGGACCCATACGTAGGTACTTC. It encodes CASSRLAGPIRRYF.

The chain uses TRBV19 and TRBJ2-7; D perhaps matches TRBD1 (6 bases). Germline V gene data show CDR1 as LNHDA and CDR2 as SQIVND (reference sequence). The germline V and J ends were trimmed by 4 bases and 2 bases, with 9 bases remaining between them. The CDR3 has 13 amino acids. Here the CDR3 DNA reads TGTGCCAGTAGTAACGACAGGCCCTACGAGCAGTACTTC. This gives the protein CASSNDRPYEQYF.

This clone was recorded only once. The V and J genes are TRBV2 and TRBJ1-4; 7 bases map to TRBD1. The CDR3 is 14 amino acids. With 5 bases clipped from V and 4 bases from J, the junction kept 4 bases outside the gene matches. Per germline, CDR1 SNHLY and CDR2 FYNNEI. The CDR3 reads CASSRQGGNEKLFF. The CDR3 DNA is TGTGCCAGCAGTAGACAGGGAGGTAATGAAAAACTGTTTTTT.

The chain carries TRBV5-4 and TRBJ2-7; 11 positions match TRBD1. V was pared by 4 bases and J by 7 bases, with 10 bases of the junction left unmatched. The CDR3 has 15 amino acids. Germline CDR1 is SGHNT and CDR2 is YYREEE (reference sequence). The chain's CDR3 is CASSASDRGPEEQYF. For the CDR3, the DNA is TGTGCCAGCAGCGCCTCGGACAGGGGGCCGGAGGAGCAGTACTTC.

This chain uses TRBV3-1 (or the pseudogene TRBV3-2) with TRBJ2-1; 9 bases match TRBD1. The CDR3 has 14 residues. Germline V CDR1 and CDR2: LGHDT, YNNKEL (reference sequence). V trimming: 5 bases; J trimming: 8 bases; junction bases outside the gene matches: 7. The CDR3 nucleotides read TGTGCCAGCAGCTGGGACAGGGTCGGGCATGAGCAGTTCTTC. Its translation is CASSWDRVGHEQFF.

The rearrangement links TRBV4-2 to TRBJ1-5; D call uncertain. In germline, CDR1 is LGHNA, CDR2 YNFKEQ. The V and J ends lost 0 bases and 6 bases respectively, with 15 bases between them. This CDR3 has 16 residues. CDR3 sequence reads: CASSQDLLPLGQPQHF. The CDR3 coding sequence is TGTGCCAGCAGCCAAGATCTCCTGCCGCTGGGTCAGCCCCAGCATTTT.

This clone has only a few counts. V is TRBV28 and J is TRBJ1-2; D gene unclear. Germline V lookup: CDR1 MDHEN, CDR2 SYDVKM. Trimming left V 5 bases short and J 5 bases short, with 9 bases between. The CDR3 loop spans 12 amino acids. The CDR3 spells CASSRSGYGYTF. The CDR3 region has the DNA TGTGCCAGCAGTAGGTCTGGGTATGGCTACACCTTC.

The V gene is TRBV6-1, the J gene TRBJ1-6; D unclear. The CDR3 is made up of 13 amino acids. Between the trimmed V and J ends, which lost 3 bases and 8 bases, there was a span of 8 bases. The V gene's germline CDR1 is MNHNS and CDR2 SASEGT. Here the CDR3 DNA reads TGTGCCAGCAGTGAGGTAGTAGATTCACCCCTCCACTTT. It specifies CASSEVVDSPLHF.

V and J are TRBV2 and TRBJ1-5; D not certain. The CDR3 extends over 14 amino acids. Trimming stripped 2 bases from V and 2 bases from J, with 7 bases between. Germline CDR1 reads SNHLY; CDR2 reads FYNNEI. The CDR3 is CASSERQGNQPQHF. In nucleotides, the CDR3 is TGTGCCAGCAGTGAACGGCAGGGCAATCAGCCCCAGCATTTT.

The chain uses TRBV9 and TRBJ1-1, with D hard to call. Germline V gene sequence: CDR1 SGDLS, CDR2 YYNGEE. This CDR3 is built from 15 residues. Trimming removed 0 bases from V and 6 bases from J, with 15 bases in between. The CDR3 is CASSVGIGQDPEAFF. As DNA, the CDR3 is TGTGCCAGCAGCGTAGGCATCGGGCAGGACCCTGAAGCTTTCTTT. Full variable domain (outside the CDR3, taken from reference TRBV9 and TRBJ1-1): DSGVTQTPKHLITATGQRVTLRCSPRSGDLSVYWYQQSLDQGLQFLIQYYNGEERAKGNILERFSAQQFPDLHSELNLSSLELGDSALYFCASSVGIGQDPEAFFGQGTRLTVV.

The rearrangement uses TRBV2 and TRBJ1-1, with a tentative D call TRBD1 (6 bases). Trimming stripped 4 bases from V and 0 bases from J, with 9 bases between. The CDR3 consists of 14 residues. CDR1 is SNHLY, CDR2 FYNNEI, per germline. CDR3 protein: CASSAGQMNTEAFF. The DNA for the CDR3 is TGTGCCAGCAGTGCCGGACAGATGAACACTGAAGCTTTCTTT.

J is TRBJ1-1 and V is TRBV3-1 (or the pseudogene TRBV3-2); unclear D gene. With 4 bases removed from V and 1 base from J, the gap between germline ends came to 16 bases. This CDR3 has 16 amino acids. Germline V gene data show CDR1 as LGHDT and CDR2 as YNNKEL (reference sequence). CDR3 coding DNA: TGTGCCAGCAGCCCACGCCCGGGGAGTCGGAACACTGAAGCTTTCTTT. It translates to CASSPRPGSRNTEAFF.

The V call is TRBV27, the J call TRBJ1-2; D gene uncertain. The germline V and J ends were trimmed by 4 bases and 4 bases, with 13 bases remaining between them. Germline CDR1 reads MNHEY; CDR2 reads SMNVEV (reference sequence). The CDR3 has 14 residues. CDR3 coding DNA: TGTGCCAGCAGTTCCCTGAGTCCCATCTATGGCTACACCTTC. Translation gives CASSSLSPIYGYTF.

This clone was recorded only once. The chain carries TRBV2 and TRBJ1-2; tentatively, D is TRBD1 (5 bases). The CDR3 contains 16 residues. The V end was cut by 3 bases, the J end by 7 bases, with 21 bases between. The germline V gene has CDR1 SNHLY and CDR2 FYNNEI. For the CDR3, the DNA is TGTGCCAGCAGTGAGCTGCGTCAGGGTCCTGGTGCTGGCTACACCTTC. Its translation is CASSELRQGPGAGYTF.

The rearrangement uses TRBV5-8 and TRBJ1-5; D is ambiguous. The CDR3 consists of 13 residues. The germline V gene has CDR1 SGHTS and CDR2 YDEGEE. V was shortened by 7 bases and J by 5 bases, with 13 bases between the two germline ends. CDR3 residues: CASGTRGYQPQHF. Here the CDR3 DNA reads TGTGCCAGCGGCACAAGAGGATATCAGCCCCAGCATTTT.

J is TRBJ1-1 and V is TRBV5-4, with 7 bases that match TRBD1. The CDR3 length is 13 residues. CDR1 is SGHNT, CDR2 YYREEE, per germline (reference sequence). The ends lost 3 bases at V and 4 bases at J; junction bases unmatched: 3. The CDR3, as DNA: TGTGCCAGCAGCTCACCAGGGGGCACTGAAGCTTTCTTT. It specifies CASSSPGGTEAFF.

The sample holds a few counts of this clone. This chain connects TRBV6-4 to TRBJ1-6; D gene ambiguous. Deletions cut 4 bases from V and 14 bases from J, with 18 bases between. The CDR3 is 14 residues long. Germline V gives CDR1 MRHNA, CDR2 SNTAGT. The CDR3 DNA reads as TGTGCCAGCAGTGCTGACGGGAGTACGAAGGCCCTCCACTTT. Its translation: CASSADGSTKALHF.

The rearrangement uses TRBV19 and TRBJ2-1; the match to TRBD2 covers 14 bases. The V segment lost 5 bases and the J segment 15 bases; nucleotides outside the gene matches: 9. Germline V gives CDR1 LNHDA, CDR2 SQIVND (reference sequence). The CDR3 loop spans 14 amino acids. Here the CDR3 DNA reads TGTGCCAGTAGTTACGGGACTAGCGGGAGTAGGGCGTTCTTC. Its protein is CASSYGTSGSRAFF.

This rearrangement joins TRBV9 to TRBJ1-2; TRBD1 is a possible D gene (5 bases). This CDR3 comprises 14 residues. Germline V CDR1 and CDR2: SGDLS, YYNGEE. Deletions cut 6 bases from V and 4 bases from J, with 16 bases between. CDR3 residues: CASTSGSAPYGYTF. The CDR3 DNA is TGTGCCAGCACCTCAGGGTCAGCGCCCTATGGCTACACCTTC.

V is TRBV28 and J is TRBJ1-2; D may be TRBD1 (6 bases). The CDR3 totals 15 residues. V was shortened by 7 bases and J by 0 bases, with 15 bases between the two germline ends. Germline lookup yields CDR1 MDHEN and CDR2 SYDVKM. The CDR3 region is CASTVTGRPNYGYTF. CDR3 coding DNA: TGTGCCAGCACCGTTACAGGGCGCCCTAACTATGGCTACACCTTC.

The table lists this clone with a count of one. The chain carries TRBV6-5 and TRBJ1-1; D might be TRBD1 (5 bases). CDR1 is MNHEY, CDR2 SVGAGI, per germline. CDR3 length: 11 amino acids. V was trimmed by 2 bases and J by 8 bases, leaving 6 bases between them. CDR3 nucleotides: TGTGCCAGCAGTTACGCAGGGGAAGCTTTCTTT. Translating it yields CASSYAGEAFF.

The chain employs TRBV14 and TRBJ1-1; no reliable D call. This CDR3 contains 13 residues. Looked up from germline, CDR1 is SGHDN and CDR2 is FVKESK. The ends were cut back, 1 base at V and 10 bases at J, with 13 bases in the middle. The DNA of the CDR3 is TGTGCCAGCAGCCAAGTTTCTAGGTTGGCAGCTTTCTTT. Protein product: CASSQVSRLAAFF.

This chain connects TRBV28 to TRBJ1-5; 7 bases match TRBD1. The germline CDR1 and CDR2 sequences are MDHEN and SYDVKM. Trimming at V came to 2 bases and at J to 7 bases, leaving 8 bases not matched to a gene. The CDR3 covers 15 residues. This chain's CDR3 is CASSLAQGSEQPQHF. CDR3 DNA: TGTGCCAGCAGTTTAGCACAGGGGTCGGAGCAGCCCCAGCATTTT.

The V call is TRBV5-5, the J call TRBJ2-3, with D maybe TRBD1 (5 bases). The CDR3 runs 13 residues. V lost 6 bases and J 1 base, leaving 9 bases between the germline ends. Germline V gives CDR1 SGHKS, CDR2 YYEKEE (reference sequence). CDR3 coding DNA: TGTGCCAGCATCCCGACAGGCACAGATACGCAGTATTTT. Protein product: CASIPTGTDTQYF.

V is TRBV15 and J is TRBJ2-1; unclear D gene. From germline, CDR1 is LNHNV and CDR2 YYDKDF (reference sequence). V lost 0 bases and J lost 9, with 12 bases in between. The CDR3 is 14 amino acids. The CDR3 bases are TGTGCCACCAGCAGAGAAAGGTGGCTCGGTGAGCAGTTCTTC. Translating it yields CATSRERWLGEQFF.